This is a list of T cell receptor beta chains from one sample in a study of cytomegalovirus exposure and HLA in healthy donors. Assay used: immunoSEQ multiplex PCR; TCRdb lists only in-frame clones, some missing. This sample has about 200,000 clones, with 82% found just once. Sample: PBMCs. The origin of the receptors is a woman in her 50s in good health and CMV-seropositive. CDR3s include the opening cysteine and the closing phenylalanine or tryptophan. A D gene is named only where the DNA matches it firmly. Some rows have no size entry. The others give once, few or many, or a class for an expanded clone.

J gene: TRBJ1-4; V gene: TRBV27; D gene: .; clone size: .; CDR3 length: 14; CDR3 DNA: TGTGCCAGCAGTGCCGCACGGTTGAATGAAAAACTGTTTTTT; CDR3 protein: CASSAARLNEKLFF
J gene: TRBJ2-2; V gene: TRBV30; D gene: .; clone size: .; CDR3 length: 16; CDR3 DNA: TGTGCCTGGAGTGCACAGGGTAGGGGTTTCACCGGGGAGCTGTTTTTT; CDR3 protein: CAWSAQGRGFTGELFF
J gene: TRBJ2-3; V gene: TRBV2; D gene: .; clone size: .; CDR3 length: 14; CDR3 DNA: TGTGCCAGCCGGCGGGACTCACTCACAGATACGCAGTATTTT; CDR3 protein: CASRRDSLTDTQYF
J gene: TRBJ2-5; V gene: TRBV9; D gene: .; clone size: .; CDR3 length: 13; CDR3 DNA: TGTGCCAGCAGCGTAACGGGGTCGGAGACCCAGTACTTC; CDR3 protein: CASSVTGSETQYF
J gene: TRBJ2-5; V gene: TRBV9; D gene: TRBD2; clone size: .; CDR3 length: 18; CDR3 DNA: TGTGCCAGCAGCGCCCTCCGGACTAGCGGGGGGGAAGGTGAGACCCAGTACTTC; CDR3 protein: CASSALRTSGGEGETQYF
J gene: TRBJ2-5; V gene: TRBV4-2; D gene: TRBD2; clone size: .; CDR3 length: 19; CDR3 DNA: TGTGCCAGCAGCCAATACGAAGTGGGCGGGGGGGCCACGGGAGAGACCCAGTACTTC; CDR3 protein: CASSQYEVGGGATGETQYF
J gene: TRBJ1-1; V gene: TRBV5-1; D gene: .; clone size: .; CDR3 length: 13; CDR3 DNA: TGCGCCAGCAGCCCTGCGGGTAACACTGAAGCTTTCTTT; CDR3 protein: CASSPAGNTEAFF
J gene: TRBJ1-1; V gene: TRBV6-5; D gene: TRBD1; clone size: .; CDR3 length: 15; CDR3 DNA: TGTGCCAGCACTTGGTCGGACAGGGGTGACACTGAAGCTTTCTTT; CDR3 protein: CASTWSDRGDTEAFF
J gene: TRBJ2-3; V gene: TRBV5-1; D gene: .; clone size: .; CDR3 length: 15; CDR3 DNA: TGCGCCAGCAGCTTGTCACAGCCACCCACAGATACGCAGTATTTT; CDR3 protein: CASSLSQPPTDTQYF
J gene: TRBJ1-4; V gene: TRBV7-2; D gene: TRBD1; clone size: .; CDR3 length: 13; CDR3 DNA: TGTGCCAGCAGCCAGGGACAGGGCGGGGAACTGTTTTTT; CDR3 protein: CASSQGQGGELFF
J gene: TRBJ2-2; V gene: TRBV7-2; D gene: .; clone size: .; CDR3 length: 16; CDR3 DNA: TGTGCCAGCAGCTTAGCCTCCAGGGGGAACACCGGGGAGCTGTTTTTT; CDR3 protein: CASSLASRGNTGELFF
J gene: TRBJ1-5; V gene: TRBV5-1; D gene: TRBD1; clone size: .; CDR3 length: 13; CDR3 DNA: TGCGCCAGCAGCTCGACAGGGGGACAGCCCCAGCATTTT; CDR3 protein: CASSSTGGQPQHF
J gene: TRBJ1-4; V gene: TRBV7-9; D gene: TRBD1; clone size: .; CDR3 length: 14; CDR3 DNA: TGTGCCAGCAGGGAGACAGGGGGCGGTGAAAAACTGTTTTTT; CDR3 protein: CASRETGGGEKLFF
J gene: TRBJ1-1; V gene: TRBV28; D gene: .; clone size: .; CDR3 length: 15; CDR3 DNA: TGTGCCAGCAGTTTAAGACCACCACTAAACACTGAAGCTTTCTTT; CDR3 protein: CASSLRPPLNTEAFF
J gene: TRBJ2-7; V gene: TRBV19; D gene: TRBD1; clone size: .; CDR3 length: 15; CDR3 DNA: TGTGCCAGTAGTATAGATCGACAGGGTTGGCGGGAGCAGTACTTC; CDR3 protein: CASSIDRQGWREQYF
J gene: TRBJ2-3; V gene: TRBV7-2; D gene: .; clone size: .; CDR3 length: 13; CDR3 DNA: TGTGCCAGCAGCGAGCAGGGTGCAGATACGCAGTATTTT; CDR3 protein: CASSEQGADTQYF
J gene: TRBJ2-1; V gene: TRBV9; D gene: TRBD2; clone size: .; CDR3 length: 14; CDR3 DNA: TGTGCCAGCAATCCGGGACTAGCGGACAATGAGCAGTTCTTC; CDR3 protein: CASNPGLADNEQFF
J gene: TRBJ1-5; V gene: TRBV28; D gene: .; clone size: .; CDR3 length: 16; CDR3 DNA: TGTGCCAGCAGTCTATCGGGGGAAGGGGGCAATCAGCCCCAGCATTTT; CDR3 protein: CASSLSGEGGNQPQHF
J gene: TRBJ1-3; V gene: TRBV18; D gene: TRBD1; clone size: .; CDR3 length: 14; CDR3 DNA: TGTGCCAGCTCACAGAACAGGGGAGGAAACACCATATATTTT; CDR3 protein: CASSQNRGGNTIYF
J gene: TRBJ2-7; V gene: TRBV13; D gene: .; clone size: .; CDR3 length: 11; CDR3 DNA: TGTGCCAGCAGCTTTCTCCACGAGCAGTACTTC; CDR3 protein: CASSFLHEQYF
J gene: TRBJ2-3; V gene: TRBV6-5; D gene: TRBD1; clone size: .; CDR3 length: 15; CDR3 DNA: TGTGCCAGCAGTTACTTGGACAGGACCACAGATACGCAGTATTTT; CDR3 protein: CASSYLDRTTDTQYF
J gene: TRBJ2-5; V gene: TRBV27; D gene: TRBD1; clone size: .; CDR3 length: 16; CDR3 DNA: TGTGCCAGCAGTTTATGGCAAGGGGGCCCCCAAGAGACCCAGTACTTC; CDR3 protein: CASSLWQGGPQETQYF
J gene: TRBJ1-6; V gene: TRBV6-5; D gene: .; clone size: .; CDR3 length: 13; CDR3 DNA: TGTGCCAGCAGTCAGTACTATAATTCACCCCTCCACTTT; CDR3 protein: CASSQYYNSPLHF
J gene: TRBJ1-1; V gene: TRBV15; D gene: TRBD1; clone size: few; CDR3 length: 15; CDR3 DNA: TGTGCCACCAGCAGGCCTACAGGGGGCGTAACTGAAGCTTTCTTT; CDR3 protein: CATSRPTGGVTEAFF
J gene: TRBJ1-1; V gene: TRBV28; D gene: .; clone size: .; CDR3 length: 12; CDR3 DNA: TGTGCCAGCAGTTTAACGACAGCCAAAGCTTTCTTT; CDR3 protein: CASSLTTAKAFF
J gene: TRBJ1-1; V gene: TRBV10-2; D gene: .; clone size: once; CDR3 length: 13; CDR3 DNA: TGCGCCAGCAGTGGGTCCATGAACACTGAAGCTTTCTTT; CDR3 protein: CASSGSMNTEAFF
J gene: TRBJ2-5; V gene: TRBV13; D gene: .; clone size: .; CDR3 length: 15; CDR3 DNA: TGTGCCAGCAGCTTACCGGGGGGCGAAGTTGAGACCCAGTACTTC; CDR3 protein: CASSLPGGEVETQYF
J gene: TRBJ1-4; V gene: TRBV5-1; D gene: .; clone size: .; CDR3 length: 13; CDR3 DNA: TGCGCCAGCAGCTGGAGGACGGGTGAAAAACTGTTTTTT; CDR3 protein: CASSWRTGEKLFF
J gene: TRBJ2-7; V gene: TRBV6-6; D gene: TRBD2; clone size: few; CDR3 length: 14; CDR3 DNA: TGTGCCAGCAGTTACAAGCGGGAGGACTACGAGCAGTACTTC; CDR3 protein: CASSYKREDYEQYF
J gene: TRBJ2-5; V gene: TRBV5-1; D gene: TRBD1; clone size: .; CDR3 length: 13; CDR3 DNA: TGCGCCAGCAGCTGGGACAGAGAAGAGACCCAGTACTTC; CDR3 protein: CASSWDREETQYF
J gene: TRBJ2-7; V gene: TRBV7-9; D gene: .; clone size: .; CDR3 length: 15; CDR3 DNA: TGTGCCAGCAGCTACCAGGGAAGGGAGGTCGACGAGCAGTACTTC; CDR3 protein: CASSYQGREVDEQYF